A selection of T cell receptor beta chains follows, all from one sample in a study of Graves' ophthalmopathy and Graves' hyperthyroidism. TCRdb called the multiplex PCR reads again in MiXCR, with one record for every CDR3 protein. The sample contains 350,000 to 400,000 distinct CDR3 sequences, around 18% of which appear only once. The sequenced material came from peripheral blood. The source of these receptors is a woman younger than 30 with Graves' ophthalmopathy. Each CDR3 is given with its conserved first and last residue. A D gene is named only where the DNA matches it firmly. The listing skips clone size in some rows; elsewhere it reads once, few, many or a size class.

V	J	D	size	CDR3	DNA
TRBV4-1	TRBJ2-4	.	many	CASSQASVLAKNIQYF	TGCGCCAGCAGCCAAGCCAGTGTTTTAGCCAAAAACATTCAGTACTTC
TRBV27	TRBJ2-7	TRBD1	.	CASSTRDRGSYEQYF	TGTGCCAGCAGTACCCGGGACAGGGGTAGTTACGAGCAGTACTTC
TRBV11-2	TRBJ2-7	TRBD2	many	CASSPYPSGFSYEQYF	TGTGCCAGCAGCCCGTACCCTAGCGGGTTCTCCTACGAGCAGTACTTC
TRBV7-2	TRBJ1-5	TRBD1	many	CASSWTGGPDQPQHF	TGTGCCAGCAGCTGGACAGGGGGCCCGGATCAGCCCCAGCATTTT
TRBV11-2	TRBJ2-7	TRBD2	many	CASSLVGRGYEQYF	TGTGCCAGCAGCTTGGTGGGGAGGGGTTACGAGCAGTACTTC
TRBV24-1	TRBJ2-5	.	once	CATSDLSGETQYF	TGTGCCACCAGTGATTTGTCGGGAGAGACCCAGTACTTC
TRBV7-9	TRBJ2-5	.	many	CASNLGGKETQYF	TGTGCCAGCAACTTAGGGGGGAAAGAGACCCAGTACTTC
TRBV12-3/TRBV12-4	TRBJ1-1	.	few	CASSPLEGASKTAFF	TGTGCCAGCAGTCCACTGGAGGGAGCCTCAAAGACAGCTTTCTTT
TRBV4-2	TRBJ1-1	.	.	CASSQDGRVSGNTEAFF	TGTGCCAGCAGCCAAGACGGACGGGTCTCGGGGAACACTGAAGCTTTCTTT
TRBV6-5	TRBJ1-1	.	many	CASRRLGPGNTEAFF	TGTGCCAGCAGACGACTGGGGCCAGGGAACACTGAAGCTTTCTTT
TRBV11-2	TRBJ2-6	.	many	CASSRPPIGANVLTF	TGTGCCAGCAGCCGTCCACCCATCGGGGCCAACGTCCTGACTTTC
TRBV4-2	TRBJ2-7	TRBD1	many	CASSARTGSAYEQYF	TGTGCCAGCAGCGCCCGGACAGGGAGCGCCTACGAGCAGTACTTC
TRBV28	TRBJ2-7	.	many	CASTIRAGVSYEQYF	TGTGCCAGCACGATTCGGGCAGGGGTCTCCTACGAGCAGTACTTC
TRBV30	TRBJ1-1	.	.	CAWSVNFLTEAFF	TGTGCCTGGAGTGTCAACTTTCTCACTGAAGCTTTCTTT
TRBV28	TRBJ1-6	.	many	CASSPARDLPGGSPLHF	TGTGCCAGCAGTCCCGCCAGGGACTTGCCGGGAGGGTCACCCCTCCACTTT
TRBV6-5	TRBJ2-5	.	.	CASSYGSSGLETQYF	TGTGCCAGCAGTTACGGGTCGTCAGGGCTAGAGACCCAGTACTTC
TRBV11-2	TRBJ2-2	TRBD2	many	CASSFSGLVGTGELFF	TGTGCCAGCAGCTTCTCGGGACTAGTGGGCACCGGGGAGCTGTTTTTT
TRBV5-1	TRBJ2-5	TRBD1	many	CASSLRWDRVETQYF	TGCGCCAGCAGCCTTCGATGGGACAGGGTTGAGACCCAGTACTTC
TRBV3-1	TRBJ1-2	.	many	CASSPSPFGGYGYTF	TGTGCCAGCAGCCCTTCCCCCTTCGGTGGCTATGGCTACACCTTC
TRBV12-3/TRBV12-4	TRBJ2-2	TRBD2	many	CASSFGAGVAGGPGTGELFF	TGTGCCAGCAGTTTTGGTGCTGGAGTAGCGGGAGGGCCGGGCACCGGGGAGCTGTTTTTT
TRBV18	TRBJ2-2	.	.	CASSPPGRGPNTGELFF	TGTGCCAGCTCACCACCGGGCCGGGGTCCGAACACCGGGGAGCTGTTTTTT
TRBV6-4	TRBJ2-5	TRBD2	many	CASSDSIRFPSGTDYQETQYF	TGTGCCAGCAGTGACTCGATCCGGTTTCCTAGCGGGACCGACTACCAAGAGACCCAGTACTTC
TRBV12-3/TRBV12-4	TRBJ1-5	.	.	CASSSADRAANQPQHF	TGTGCCAGCAGTTCGGCGGACCGCGCCGCCAATCAGCCCCAGCATTTT
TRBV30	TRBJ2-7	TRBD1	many	CAWSEGQGYGEQYF	TGTGCCTGGAGTGAGGGACAGGGATATGGCGAGCAGTACTTC
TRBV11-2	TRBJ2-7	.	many	CASSLRPALPYEQYF	TGTGCCAGCAGCTTACGGCCCGCGTTACCCTACGAGCAGTACTTC
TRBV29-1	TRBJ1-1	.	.	CSVVSGTSNTEAFF	TGCAGCGTTGTATCAGGGACTTCGAACACTGAAGCTTTCTTT
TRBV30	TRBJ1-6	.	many	CAWNGSATVDNSPLHF	TGTGCCTGGAACGGCTCGGCAACAGTGGATAATTCACCCCTCCACTTT
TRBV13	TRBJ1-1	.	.	CASRPSIFRGPNTEAFF	TGTGCCAGCAGACCCTCGATTTTCAGGGGTCCGAACACTGAAGCTTTCTTT
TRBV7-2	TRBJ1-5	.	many	CASSLGDVQPQHF	TGTGCCAGCAGCTTGGGGGATGTTCAGCCCCAGCATTTT
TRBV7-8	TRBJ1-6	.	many	CASSLGHYNSPLHF	TGTGCCAGCAGCTTAGGACACTATAATTCACCCCTCCACTTT